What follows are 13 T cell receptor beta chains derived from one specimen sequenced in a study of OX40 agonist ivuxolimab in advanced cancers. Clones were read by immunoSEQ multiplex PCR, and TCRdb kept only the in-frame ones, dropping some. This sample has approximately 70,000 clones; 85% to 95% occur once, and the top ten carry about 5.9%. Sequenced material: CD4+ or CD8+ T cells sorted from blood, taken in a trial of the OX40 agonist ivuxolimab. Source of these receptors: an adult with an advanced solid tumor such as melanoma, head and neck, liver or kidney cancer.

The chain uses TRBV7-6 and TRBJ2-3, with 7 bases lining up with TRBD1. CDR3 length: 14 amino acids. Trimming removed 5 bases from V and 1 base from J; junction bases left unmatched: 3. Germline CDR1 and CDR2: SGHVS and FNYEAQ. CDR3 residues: CASSITGGTDTQYF. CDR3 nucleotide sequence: TGTGCCAGCAGCATAACAGGGGGCACAGATACGCAGTATTTT.

CDR3 sequence (DNA): TGTGCCAGCAGCTTGGGACAGGGACTTTTGAATGAGCAGTTCTTC. Translating gives CASSLGQGLLNEQFF. The genes are TRBV7-8 and TRBJ2-1; 9 bases line up with TRBD1. CDR3 length: 15 amino acids. Germline assignment: CDR1 SGHVS and CDR2 FQNEAQ. J gave up 7 bases and V 3 bases, and 7 bases lay outside the gene matches.

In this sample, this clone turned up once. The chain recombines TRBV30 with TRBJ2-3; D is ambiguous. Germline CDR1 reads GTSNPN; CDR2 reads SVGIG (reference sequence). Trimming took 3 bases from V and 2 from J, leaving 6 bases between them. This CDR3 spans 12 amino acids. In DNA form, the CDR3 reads TGTGCCTGGAGCGCCCTCACAGATACGCAGTATTTT. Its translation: CAWSALTDTQYF.

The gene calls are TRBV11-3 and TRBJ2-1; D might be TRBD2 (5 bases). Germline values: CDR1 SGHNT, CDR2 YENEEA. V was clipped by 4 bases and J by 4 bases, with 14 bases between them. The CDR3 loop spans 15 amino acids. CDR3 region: CASSSAASTYNEQFF. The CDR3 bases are TGTGCCAGCAGCTCCGCGGCTAGCACTTACAATGAGCAGTTCTTC. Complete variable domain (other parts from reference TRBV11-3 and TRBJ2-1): EAGVVQSPRYKIIEKKQPVAFWCNPISGHNTLYWYLQNLGQGPELLIRYENEEAVDDSQLPKDRFSAERLKGVDSTLKIQPAELGDSAVYLCASSSAASTYNEQFFGPGTRLTVL.

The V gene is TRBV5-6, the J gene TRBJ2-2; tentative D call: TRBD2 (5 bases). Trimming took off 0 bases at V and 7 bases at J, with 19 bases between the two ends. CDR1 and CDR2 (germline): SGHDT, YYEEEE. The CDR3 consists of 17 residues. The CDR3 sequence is CASSLGRILTVSGELFF. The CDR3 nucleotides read TGTGCCAGCAGCTTGGGGAGGATATTGACGGTGAGCGGGGAGCTGTTTTTT.

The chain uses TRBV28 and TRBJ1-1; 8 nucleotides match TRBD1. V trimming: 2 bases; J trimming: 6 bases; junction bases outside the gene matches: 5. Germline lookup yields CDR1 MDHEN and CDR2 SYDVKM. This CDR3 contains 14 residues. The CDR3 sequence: CASSLDRGGSEAFF. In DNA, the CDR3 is TGTGCCAGCAGTTTAGACAGGGGAGGTTCTGAAGCTTTCTTT.

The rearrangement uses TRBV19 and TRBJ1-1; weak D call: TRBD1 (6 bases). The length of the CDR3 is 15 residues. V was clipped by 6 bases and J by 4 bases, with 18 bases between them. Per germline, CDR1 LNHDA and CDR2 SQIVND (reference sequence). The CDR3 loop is CASRPSTAGATEAFF. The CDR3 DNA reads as TGTGCCAGTAGACCATCAACGGCGGGGGCCACTGAAGCTTTCTTT.

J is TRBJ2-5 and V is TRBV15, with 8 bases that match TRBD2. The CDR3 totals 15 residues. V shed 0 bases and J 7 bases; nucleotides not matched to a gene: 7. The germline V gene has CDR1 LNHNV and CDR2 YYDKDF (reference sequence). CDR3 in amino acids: CATSREVAGPGTQYF. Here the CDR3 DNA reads TGTGCCACCAGCAGAGAGGTAGCGGGGCCGGGGACCCAGTACTTC.

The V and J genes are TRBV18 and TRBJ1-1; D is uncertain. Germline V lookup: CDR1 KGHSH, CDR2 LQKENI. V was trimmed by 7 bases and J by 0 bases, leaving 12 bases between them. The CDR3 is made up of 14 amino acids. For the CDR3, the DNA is TGTGCCAGCTTCATAGTCCTCATGAACACTGAAGCTTTCTTT. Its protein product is CASFIVLMNTEAFF.

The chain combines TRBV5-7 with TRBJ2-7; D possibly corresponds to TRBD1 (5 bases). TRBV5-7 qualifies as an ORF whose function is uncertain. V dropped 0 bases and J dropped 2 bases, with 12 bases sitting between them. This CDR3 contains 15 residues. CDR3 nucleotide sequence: TGTGCCAGCAGCTTGGGACAGACTTCAACCTACGAGCAGTACTTC. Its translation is CASSLGQTSTYEQYF.

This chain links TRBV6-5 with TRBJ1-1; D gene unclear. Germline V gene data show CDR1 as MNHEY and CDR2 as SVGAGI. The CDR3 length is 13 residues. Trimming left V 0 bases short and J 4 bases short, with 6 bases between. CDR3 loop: CASSYSPSTEAFF. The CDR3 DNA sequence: TGTGCCAGCAGTTACTCGCCCTCCACTGAAGCTTTCTTT.

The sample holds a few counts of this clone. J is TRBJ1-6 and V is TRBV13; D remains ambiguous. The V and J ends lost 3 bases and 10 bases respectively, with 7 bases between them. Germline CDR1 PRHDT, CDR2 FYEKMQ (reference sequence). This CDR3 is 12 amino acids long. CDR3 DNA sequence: TGTGCCAGCAGCTTTGGAAAGTCACCCCTCCACTTT. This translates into CASSFGKSPLHF. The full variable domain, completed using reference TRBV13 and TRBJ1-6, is AAGVIQSPRHLIKEKRETATLKCYPIPRHDTVYWYQQGPGQDPQFLISFYEKMQSDKGSIPDRFSAQQFSDYHSELNMSSLELGDSALYFCASSFGKSPLHFGNGTRLTVT.

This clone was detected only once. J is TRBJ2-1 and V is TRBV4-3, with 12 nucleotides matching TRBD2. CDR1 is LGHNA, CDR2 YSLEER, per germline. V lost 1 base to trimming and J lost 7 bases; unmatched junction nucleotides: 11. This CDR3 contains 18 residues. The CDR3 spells CASSQVFKLAGGGNEQFF. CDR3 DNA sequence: TGCGCCAGCAGCCAAGTTTTCAAACTAGCGGGGGGTGGTAATGAGCAGTTCTTC.